Listed here is a single T cell receptor (beta chain). The sample holds many counts of this clonotype. What this receptor recognizes is not known. No quality values exist for individual bases; no much larger clone is one base distant. This sample was included in a study of T cells in Graves' hyperthyroidism and ophthalmopathy (dated by TCRdb to 2018 to 2020). Study-wide context: Peripheral blood was sampled at the time of initial diagnosis, prior to any treatment. The approximately 97 discovery patients were randomly divided into training and test sets at a 7:3 ratio. To identify distinguishing TCR V-J signatures, a discovery cohort of 100 patients was used, comprising 43 with Graves' ophthalmopathy and around 57 with stable Graves' hyperthyroidism. Once sampling was done, hyperthyroidism patients were given methimazole at a starting dose of 30 mg daily, whereas ophthalmopathy patients were given high-dose intravenous methylprednisolone. Prospective prediction of ophthalmopathy was tested in an independent validation cohort consisting of some 20 hyperthyroidism patients and around 16 patients who later progressed to ophthalmopathy. The study also compared thyroid tissue and blood T-cell repertoires from about six Graves' hyperthyroidism patients. TCR Vbeta CDR3 sequencing of roughly 140 peripheral blood samples (fewer than 45 ophthalmopathy, about 74 hyperthyroidism and around 17 progressor patients) is reported in the paper.

Graves' hyperthyroidism was defined as stable when no progression to ophthalmopathy occurred over 18 months of follow-up. Hyperthyroidism patients were newly diagnosed, with disease duration under 2 months, and aged 18 to 65 years. The study excluded patients with uncontrolled infections, other autoimmune diseases, pregnancy or lactation. Diagnoses were based on clinical symptoms, serum thyroxine and TRAb, thyroid ultrasound and orbital computed tomography. PBMCs were separated from about 10 ml of fresh peripheral blood using Ficoll-Paque density gradient centrifugation. Total RNA was extracted with Trizol reagent, and quality was checked on an Agilent 2100 Bioanalyzer. TCR beta CDR3 regions were amplified from RNA transcripts. The TCR CDR3 was subjected to a first round of RT-PCR using the HTBI primer set and the Qiagen OneStep RT-PCR kit. A second multiplex PCR round built the libraries, followed by size selection and purification. Libraries were sequenced paired-end with 100 bp reads on an Illumina HiSeq2000. On the study's bioinformatics: SOAPnuke was used to process the raw data, throwing out any read that contained adapters or uncalled bases, had a mean Phred below 15, or lacked an exact constant-primer or identifier match. High-quality paired reads were merged with COPE v1.2.5, and unique nucleotide sequences were defined as clonotypes. MiTCR v1.1 was used to align clonotypes to the IMGT TRBV, TRBD and TRBJ reference segments. The analysis was restricted to V-J combinations with a frequency above 0.0001, which together covered 98% to 99.2% of the repertoires. The TCS score was defined as F50 (clonal expansion) divided by E x V (chaos), with BLOSUM62-based TCRdist calculated between CDR3 peptides within each V-J. Welch's t-statistics and random forest reduced 500 to 650 V-J features to about 13, which were used in a naive Bayes classifier (R e1071). TCRdb reran the public reads through fastp at Q25 and MiXCR, keeping productive beta chains. Entries that share a CDR3 protein sequence are merged under the most common genes and DNA. TCRdb's processing, not the authors', yielded these V and J calls. The sample table contains 460,000 or so distinct CDR3 sequences; only one count was recorded for 14% of them. The leading ten clones occupy around 17% of the sample.

Relative to germline, V is 6 bases shorter and J is 0 bases shorter, with 8 bases between their ends. Inclusive of the bounding cysteine and phenylalanine, the CDR3 is 14 residues long. Only CDR3 DNA is held: 42 bases, read in frame from base 1. CDR1 and CDR2 are read off the germline V gene as SNHLY and FYNNEI. Beyond this particular receptor, the publication reports: Most expanded thyroid clonotypes (frequency above 0.001) were also detected in blood, a finding suggesting that blood repertoires may reflect thyroid immune responses. No statistical method was used to fix the sample size in advance, and group allocation was not hidden from the investigators. During validation, the model predicted progression to ophthalmopathy a median of about 5.9 months ahead of onset, with almost 71% sensitivity and roughly 72% specificity. Ophthalmopathy was separated from stable hyperthyroidism by a 13 V-J signature model, with about 88% sensitivity and roughly 84% specificity obtained in cross-validation and 80%/75% obtained in testing.

The V and J segments used are TRBV2 and TRBJ2-2, and perhaps TRBD2 as D gene, on 5 matching bases. The sequencing sample was made of blood. The clonotype comes from a young woman with Graves' hyperthyroidism. The base sequence is TGTGCCAGCAGGTTAGCGTCGAACACCGGGGAGCTGTTTTTT. Its translation reads: CASRLASNTGELFF.